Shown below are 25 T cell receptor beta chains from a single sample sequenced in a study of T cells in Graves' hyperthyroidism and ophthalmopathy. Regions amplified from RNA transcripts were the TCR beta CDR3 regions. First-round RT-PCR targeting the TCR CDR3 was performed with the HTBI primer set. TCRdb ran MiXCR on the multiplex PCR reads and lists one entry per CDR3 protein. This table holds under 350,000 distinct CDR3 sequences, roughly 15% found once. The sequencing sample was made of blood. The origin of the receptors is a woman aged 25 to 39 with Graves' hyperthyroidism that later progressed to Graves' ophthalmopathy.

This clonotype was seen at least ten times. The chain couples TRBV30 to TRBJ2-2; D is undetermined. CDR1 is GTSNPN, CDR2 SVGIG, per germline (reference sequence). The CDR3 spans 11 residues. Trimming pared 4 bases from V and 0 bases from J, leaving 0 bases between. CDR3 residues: CAWTNTGELFF. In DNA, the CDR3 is TGTGCCTGGACGAACACCGGGGAGCTGTTTTTT.

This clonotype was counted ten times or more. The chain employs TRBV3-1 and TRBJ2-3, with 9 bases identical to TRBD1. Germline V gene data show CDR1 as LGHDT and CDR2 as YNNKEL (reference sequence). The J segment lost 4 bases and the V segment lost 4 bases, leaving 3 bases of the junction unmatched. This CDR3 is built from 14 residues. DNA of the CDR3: TGTGCCAGCAGCCGCGGACAGGGGCCAGATACGCAGTATTTT. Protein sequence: CASSRGQGPDTQYF.

The chain's CDR3 is CASSSRAGGGYEQYF. DNA for the CDR3: TGTGCCAGCAGCTCCCGGGCAGGGGGTGGGTACGAGCAGTACTTC. V gene TRBV7-2 combines with J gene TRBJ2-7, with 7 nucleotides matching TRBD1. Germline lookup yields CDR1 SGHTA and CDR2 FQGNSA. V lost 4 bases to trimming and J lost 4 bases; unmatched junction nucleotides: 10. The CDR3 is made up of 15 amino acids.

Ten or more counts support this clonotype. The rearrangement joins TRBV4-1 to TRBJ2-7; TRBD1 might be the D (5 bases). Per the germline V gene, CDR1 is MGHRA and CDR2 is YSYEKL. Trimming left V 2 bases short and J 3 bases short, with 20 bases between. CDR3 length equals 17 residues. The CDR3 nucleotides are TGCGCCAGCAGCCAAAGGATCCTTCCAGGGCTAAGCTACGAGCAGTACTTC. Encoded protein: CASSQRILPGLSYEQYF.

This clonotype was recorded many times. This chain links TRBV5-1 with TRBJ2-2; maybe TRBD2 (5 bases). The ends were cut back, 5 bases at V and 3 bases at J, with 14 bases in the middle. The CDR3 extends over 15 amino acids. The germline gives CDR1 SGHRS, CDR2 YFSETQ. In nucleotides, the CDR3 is TGCGCCAGCAGGCTCGGAGGTGGGGACACCGGGGAGCTGTTTTTT. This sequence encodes CASRLGGGDTGELFF.

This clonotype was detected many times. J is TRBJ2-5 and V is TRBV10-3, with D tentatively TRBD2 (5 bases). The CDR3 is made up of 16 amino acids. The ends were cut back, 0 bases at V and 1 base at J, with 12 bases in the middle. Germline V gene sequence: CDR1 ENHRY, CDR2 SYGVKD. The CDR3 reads CAISESTGGPQETQYF. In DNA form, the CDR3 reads TGTGCCATCAGTGAGTCGACCGGCGGGCCCCAAGAGACCCAGTACTTC.

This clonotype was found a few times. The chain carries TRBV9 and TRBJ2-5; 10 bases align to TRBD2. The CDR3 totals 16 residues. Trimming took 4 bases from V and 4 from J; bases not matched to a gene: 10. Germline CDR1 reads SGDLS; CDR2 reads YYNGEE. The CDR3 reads CASSPRVAGGLETQYF. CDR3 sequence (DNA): TGTGCCAGCAGCCCTAGAGTAGCGGGAGGCCTAGAGACCCAGTACTTC.

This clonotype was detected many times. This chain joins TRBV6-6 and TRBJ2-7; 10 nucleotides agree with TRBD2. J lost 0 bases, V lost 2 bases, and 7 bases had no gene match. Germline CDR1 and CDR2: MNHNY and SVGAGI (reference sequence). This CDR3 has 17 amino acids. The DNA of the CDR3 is TGTGCCAGCAGTTACGGAGGTAGCGGGAGGAGCTCCTACGAGCAGTACTTC. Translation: CASSYGGSGRSSYEQYF.

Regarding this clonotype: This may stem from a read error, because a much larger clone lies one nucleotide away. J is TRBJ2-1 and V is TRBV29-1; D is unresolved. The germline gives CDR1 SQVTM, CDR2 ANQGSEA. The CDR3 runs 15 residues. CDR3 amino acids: CRVEDPAVSYNEQFF. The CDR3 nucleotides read TGCAGAGTTGAAGATCCGGCGGTCTCCTACAATGAGCAGTTCTTC.

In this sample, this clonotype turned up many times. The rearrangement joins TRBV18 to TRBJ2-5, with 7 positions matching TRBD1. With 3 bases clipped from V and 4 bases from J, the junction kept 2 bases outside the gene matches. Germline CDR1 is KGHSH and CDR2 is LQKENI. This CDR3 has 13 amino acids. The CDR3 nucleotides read TGTGCCAGCTCACCGGGACAGTCAGAGACCCAGTACTTC. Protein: CASSPGQSETQYF.

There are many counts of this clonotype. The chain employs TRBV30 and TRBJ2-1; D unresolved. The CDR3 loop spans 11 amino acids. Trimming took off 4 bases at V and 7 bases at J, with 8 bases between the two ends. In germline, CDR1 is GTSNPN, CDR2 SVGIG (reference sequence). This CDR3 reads CAWIMANEQFF. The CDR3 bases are TGTGCCTGGATTATGGCGAATGAGCAGTTCTTC.

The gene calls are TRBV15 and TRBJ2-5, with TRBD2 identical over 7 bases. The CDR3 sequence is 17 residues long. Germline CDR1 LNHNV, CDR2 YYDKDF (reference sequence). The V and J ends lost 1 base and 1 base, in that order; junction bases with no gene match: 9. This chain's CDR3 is CATSRAPGGEGQETQYF. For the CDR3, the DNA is TGTGCCACCAGCAGAGCCCCAGGCGGGGAGGGCCAAGAGACCCAGTACTTC.

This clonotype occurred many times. This CDR3 reads CASRLVRGEVEQFF. The CDR3 DNA is TGTGCCAGCAGACTAGTGAGGGGAGAGGTTGAGCAGTTCTTC. V usage is TRBV11-2 and J usage is TRBJ2-1, with D perhaps given as TRBD1 or TRBD2 (5 bases each). This CDR3 contains 14 residues. CDR1 SGHAT and CDR2 FQNNGV come from the germline V gene. V was cut by 6 bases and J by 9 bases, with 18 bases left in between.

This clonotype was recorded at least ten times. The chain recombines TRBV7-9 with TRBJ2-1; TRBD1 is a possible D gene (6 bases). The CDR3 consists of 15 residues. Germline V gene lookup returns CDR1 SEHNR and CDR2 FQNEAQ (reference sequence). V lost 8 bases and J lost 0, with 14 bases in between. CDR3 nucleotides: TGTGCCAGCTCCCCTACAGGGCACTCCTACAATGAGCAGTTCTTC. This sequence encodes CASSPTGHSYNEQFF.

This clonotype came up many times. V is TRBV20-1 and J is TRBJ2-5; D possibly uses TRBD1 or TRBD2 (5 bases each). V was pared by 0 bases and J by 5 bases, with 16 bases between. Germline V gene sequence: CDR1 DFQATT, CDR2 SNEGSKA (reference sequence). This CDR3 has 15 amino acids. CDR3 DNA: TGCAGTGCTAGAGATCTCAGGGACCCAGGGGAGACCCAGTACTTC. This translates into CSARDLRDPGETQYF.

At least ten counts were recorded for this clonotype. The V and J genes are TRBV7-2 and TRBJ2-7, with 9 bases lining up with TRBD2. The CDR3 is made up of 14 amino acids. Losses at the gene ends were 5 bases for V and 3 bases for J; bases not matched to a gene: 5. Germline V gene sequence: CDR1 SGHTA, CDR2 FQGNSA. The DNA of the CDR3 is TGTGCCAGCAGCGCCCTAGCGGGGCTCTACGAGCAGTACTTC. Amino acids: CASSALAGLYEQYF.

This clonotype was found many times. The CDR3 DNA reads TGTGCCAGCAGCTTTGAGGGCTCTTTTCGGCCCCGCACAGATACGCAGTATTTT. Translated: CASSFEGSFRPRTDTQYF. This chain uses TRBV5-8 with TRBJ2-3, with a tentative D call TRBD2 (5 bases). The CDR3 consists of 18 residues. Germline loops: CDR1 SGHTS, CDR2 YDEGEE. Trimming removed 2 bases from V and 1 base from J, with 20 bases in between.

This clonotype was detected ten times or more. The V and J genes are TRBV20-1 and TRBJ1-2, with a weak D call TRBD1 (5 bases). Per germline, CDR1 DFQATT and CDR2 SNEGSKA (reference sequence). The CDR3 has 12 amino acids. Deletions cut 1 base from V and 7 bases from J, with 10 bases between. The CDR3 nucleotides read TGCAGTGCTAGAGTGGGGGGGGGTGGCTACACCTTC. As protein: CSARVGGGGYTF.

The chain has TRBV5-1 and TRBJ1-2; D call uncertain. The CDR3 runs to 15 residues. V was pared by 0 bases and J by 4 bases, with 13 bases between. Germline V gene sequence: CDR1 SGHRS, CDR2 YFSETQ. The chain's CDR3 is CASSLDSANFYGYTF. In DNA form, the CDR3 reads TGCGCCAGCAGCTTGGATTCCGCAAACTTCTATGGCTACACCTTC.

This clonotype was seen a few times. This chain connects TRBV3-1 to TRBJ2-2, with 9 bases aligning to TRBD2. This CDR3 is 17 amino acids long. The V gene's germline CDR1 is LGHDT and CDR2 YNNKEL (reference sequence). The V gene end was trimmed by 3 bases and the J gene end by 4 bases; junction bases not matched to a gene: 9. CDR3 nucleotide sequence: TGTGCCAGCAGCCAGGGACCGGGACTAGCAGTCACCGGGGAGCTGTTTTTT. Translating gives CASSQGPGLAVTGELFF.

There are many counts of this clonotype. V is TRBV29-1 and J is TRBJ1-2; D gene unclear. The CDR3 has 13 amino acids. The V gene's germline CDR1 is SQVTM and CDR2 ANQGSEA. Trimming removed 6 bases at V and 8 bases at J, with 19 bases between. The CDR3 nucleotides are TGCAGCGTACTTGAGGTTTTCCCTTACGGCTACACCTTC. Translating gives CSVLEVFPYGYTF.

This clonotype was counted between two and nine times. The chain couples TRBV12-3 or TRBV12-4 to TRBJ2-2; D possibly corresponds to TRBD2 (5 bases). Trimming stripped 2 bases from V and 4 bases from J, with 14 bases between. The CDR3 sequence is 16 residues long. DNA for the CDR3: TGTGCCAGCAGTTTATGGGCTAGCCTTGGCACCGGGGAGCTGTTTTTT. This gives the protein CASSLWASLGTGELFF.

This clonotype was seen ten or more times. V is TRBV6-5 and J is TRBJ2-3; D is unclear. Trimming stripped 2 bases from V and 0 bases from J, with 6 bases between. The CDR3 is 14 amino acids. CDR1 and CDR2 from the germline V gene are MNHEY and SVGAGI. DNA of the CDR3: TGTGCCAGCAGTTACCAGACTAGCACAGATACGCAGTATTTT. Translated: CASSYQTSTDTQYF.

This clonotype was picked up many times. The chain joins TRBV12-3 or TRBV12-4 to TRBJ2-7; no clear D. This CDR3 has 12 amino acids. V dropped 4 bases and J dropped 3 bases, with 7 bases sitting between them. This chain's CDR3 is CASSYNNYEQYF. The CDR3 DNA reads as TGTGCCAGCAGTTATAACAACTACGAGCAGTACTTC.

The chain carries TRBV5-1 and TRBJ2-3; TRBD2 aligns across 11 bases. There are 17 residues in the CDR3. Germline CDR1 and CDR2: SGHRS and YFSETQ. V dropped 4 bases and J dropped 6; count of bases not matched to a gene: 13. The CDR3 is CASSTQFIAGGLDTQYF. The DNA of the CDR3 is TGCGCCAGCAGCACCCAGTTCATAGCGGGAGGGCTTGATACGCAGTATTTT.